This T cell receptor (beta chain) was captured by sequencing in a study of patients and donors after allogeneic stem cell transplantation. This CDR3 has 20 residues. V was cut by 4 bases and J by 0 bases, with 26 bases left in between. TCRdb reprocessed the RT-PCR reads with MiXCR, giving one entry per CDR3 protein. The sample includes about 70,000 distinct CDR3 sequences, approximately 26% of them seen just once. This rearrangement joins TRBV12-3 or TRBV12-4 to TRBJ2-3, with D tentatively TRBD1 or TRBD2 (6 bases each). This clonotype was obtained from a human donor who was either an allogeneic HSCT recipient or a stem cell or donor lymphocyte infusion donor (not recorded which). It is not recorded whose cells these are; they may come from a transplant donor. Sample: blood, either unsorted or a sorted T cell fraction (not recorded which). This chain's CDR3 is CASSSPGLSGALPSTDTQYF. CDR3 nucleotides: TGTGCCAGCAGTTCCCCCGGGCTATCGGGGGCGCTCCCTAGCACAGATACGCAGTATTTT.